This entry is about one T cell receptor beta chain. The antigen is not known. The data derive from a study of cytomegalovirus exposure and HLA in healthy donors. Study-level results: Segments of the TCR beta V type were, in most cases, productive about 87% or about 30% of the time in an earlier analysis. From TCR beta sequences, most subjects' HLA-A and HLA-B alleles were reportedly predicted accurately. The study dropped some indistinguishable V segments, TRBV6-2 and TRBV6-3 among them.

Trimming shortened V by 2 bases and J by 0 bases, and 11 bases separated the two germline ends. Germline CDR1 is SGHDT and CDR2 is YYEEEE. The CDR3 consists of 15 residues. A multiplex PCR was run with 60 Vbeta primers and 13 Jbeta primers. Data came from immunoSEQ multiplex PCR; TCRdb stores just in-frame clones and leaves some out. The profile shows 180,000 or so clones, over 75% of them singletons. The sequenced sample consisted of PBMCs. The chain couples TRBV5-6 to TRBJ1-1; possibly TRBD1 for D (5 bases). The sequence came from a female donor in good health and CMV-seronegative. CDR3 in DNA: TGTGCCAGCAGCTTACCAGGACAACTGAACACTGAAGCTTTCTTT. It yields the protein CASSLPGQLNTEAFF. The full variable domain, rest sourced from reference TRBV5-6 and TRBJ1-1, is DAGVTQSPTHLIKTRGQQVTLRCSPKSGHDTVSWYQQALGQGPQFIFQYYEEEERQRGNFPDRFSGHQFPNYSSELNVNALLLGDSALYLCASSLPGQLNTEAFFGQGTRLTVV.